The T cell receptor (beta chain) described here comes from a study of blood T cell repertoires in COVID-19. Study-wide background: PBMCs, B-cell-depleted T cells, or T cells were the source of the cDNA or gDNA that made up the material.

In this sample, this clone turned up a few times. Some clones are missing from TCRdb's copy, which holds only in-frame ones; the method was immunoSEQ multiplex PCR. The sample has approximately 110,000 clones, around 74% seen once. Input material: peripheral blood. This sequence was found in an older woman with acute or convalescent COVID-19.

The CDR3 here is CASSMGGNGYTF. The CDR3 nucleotides are TGTGCCAGCAGCATGGGGGGAAATGGCTACACCTTC. J is TRBJ1-2 and V is TRBV28; TRBD1 is a possible D gene (5 bases). V was shortened by 6 bases and J by 6 bases, with 11 bases between the two germline ends. Germline V gene sequence: CDR1 MDHEN, CDR2 SYDVKM. The CDR3 contains 12 residues.